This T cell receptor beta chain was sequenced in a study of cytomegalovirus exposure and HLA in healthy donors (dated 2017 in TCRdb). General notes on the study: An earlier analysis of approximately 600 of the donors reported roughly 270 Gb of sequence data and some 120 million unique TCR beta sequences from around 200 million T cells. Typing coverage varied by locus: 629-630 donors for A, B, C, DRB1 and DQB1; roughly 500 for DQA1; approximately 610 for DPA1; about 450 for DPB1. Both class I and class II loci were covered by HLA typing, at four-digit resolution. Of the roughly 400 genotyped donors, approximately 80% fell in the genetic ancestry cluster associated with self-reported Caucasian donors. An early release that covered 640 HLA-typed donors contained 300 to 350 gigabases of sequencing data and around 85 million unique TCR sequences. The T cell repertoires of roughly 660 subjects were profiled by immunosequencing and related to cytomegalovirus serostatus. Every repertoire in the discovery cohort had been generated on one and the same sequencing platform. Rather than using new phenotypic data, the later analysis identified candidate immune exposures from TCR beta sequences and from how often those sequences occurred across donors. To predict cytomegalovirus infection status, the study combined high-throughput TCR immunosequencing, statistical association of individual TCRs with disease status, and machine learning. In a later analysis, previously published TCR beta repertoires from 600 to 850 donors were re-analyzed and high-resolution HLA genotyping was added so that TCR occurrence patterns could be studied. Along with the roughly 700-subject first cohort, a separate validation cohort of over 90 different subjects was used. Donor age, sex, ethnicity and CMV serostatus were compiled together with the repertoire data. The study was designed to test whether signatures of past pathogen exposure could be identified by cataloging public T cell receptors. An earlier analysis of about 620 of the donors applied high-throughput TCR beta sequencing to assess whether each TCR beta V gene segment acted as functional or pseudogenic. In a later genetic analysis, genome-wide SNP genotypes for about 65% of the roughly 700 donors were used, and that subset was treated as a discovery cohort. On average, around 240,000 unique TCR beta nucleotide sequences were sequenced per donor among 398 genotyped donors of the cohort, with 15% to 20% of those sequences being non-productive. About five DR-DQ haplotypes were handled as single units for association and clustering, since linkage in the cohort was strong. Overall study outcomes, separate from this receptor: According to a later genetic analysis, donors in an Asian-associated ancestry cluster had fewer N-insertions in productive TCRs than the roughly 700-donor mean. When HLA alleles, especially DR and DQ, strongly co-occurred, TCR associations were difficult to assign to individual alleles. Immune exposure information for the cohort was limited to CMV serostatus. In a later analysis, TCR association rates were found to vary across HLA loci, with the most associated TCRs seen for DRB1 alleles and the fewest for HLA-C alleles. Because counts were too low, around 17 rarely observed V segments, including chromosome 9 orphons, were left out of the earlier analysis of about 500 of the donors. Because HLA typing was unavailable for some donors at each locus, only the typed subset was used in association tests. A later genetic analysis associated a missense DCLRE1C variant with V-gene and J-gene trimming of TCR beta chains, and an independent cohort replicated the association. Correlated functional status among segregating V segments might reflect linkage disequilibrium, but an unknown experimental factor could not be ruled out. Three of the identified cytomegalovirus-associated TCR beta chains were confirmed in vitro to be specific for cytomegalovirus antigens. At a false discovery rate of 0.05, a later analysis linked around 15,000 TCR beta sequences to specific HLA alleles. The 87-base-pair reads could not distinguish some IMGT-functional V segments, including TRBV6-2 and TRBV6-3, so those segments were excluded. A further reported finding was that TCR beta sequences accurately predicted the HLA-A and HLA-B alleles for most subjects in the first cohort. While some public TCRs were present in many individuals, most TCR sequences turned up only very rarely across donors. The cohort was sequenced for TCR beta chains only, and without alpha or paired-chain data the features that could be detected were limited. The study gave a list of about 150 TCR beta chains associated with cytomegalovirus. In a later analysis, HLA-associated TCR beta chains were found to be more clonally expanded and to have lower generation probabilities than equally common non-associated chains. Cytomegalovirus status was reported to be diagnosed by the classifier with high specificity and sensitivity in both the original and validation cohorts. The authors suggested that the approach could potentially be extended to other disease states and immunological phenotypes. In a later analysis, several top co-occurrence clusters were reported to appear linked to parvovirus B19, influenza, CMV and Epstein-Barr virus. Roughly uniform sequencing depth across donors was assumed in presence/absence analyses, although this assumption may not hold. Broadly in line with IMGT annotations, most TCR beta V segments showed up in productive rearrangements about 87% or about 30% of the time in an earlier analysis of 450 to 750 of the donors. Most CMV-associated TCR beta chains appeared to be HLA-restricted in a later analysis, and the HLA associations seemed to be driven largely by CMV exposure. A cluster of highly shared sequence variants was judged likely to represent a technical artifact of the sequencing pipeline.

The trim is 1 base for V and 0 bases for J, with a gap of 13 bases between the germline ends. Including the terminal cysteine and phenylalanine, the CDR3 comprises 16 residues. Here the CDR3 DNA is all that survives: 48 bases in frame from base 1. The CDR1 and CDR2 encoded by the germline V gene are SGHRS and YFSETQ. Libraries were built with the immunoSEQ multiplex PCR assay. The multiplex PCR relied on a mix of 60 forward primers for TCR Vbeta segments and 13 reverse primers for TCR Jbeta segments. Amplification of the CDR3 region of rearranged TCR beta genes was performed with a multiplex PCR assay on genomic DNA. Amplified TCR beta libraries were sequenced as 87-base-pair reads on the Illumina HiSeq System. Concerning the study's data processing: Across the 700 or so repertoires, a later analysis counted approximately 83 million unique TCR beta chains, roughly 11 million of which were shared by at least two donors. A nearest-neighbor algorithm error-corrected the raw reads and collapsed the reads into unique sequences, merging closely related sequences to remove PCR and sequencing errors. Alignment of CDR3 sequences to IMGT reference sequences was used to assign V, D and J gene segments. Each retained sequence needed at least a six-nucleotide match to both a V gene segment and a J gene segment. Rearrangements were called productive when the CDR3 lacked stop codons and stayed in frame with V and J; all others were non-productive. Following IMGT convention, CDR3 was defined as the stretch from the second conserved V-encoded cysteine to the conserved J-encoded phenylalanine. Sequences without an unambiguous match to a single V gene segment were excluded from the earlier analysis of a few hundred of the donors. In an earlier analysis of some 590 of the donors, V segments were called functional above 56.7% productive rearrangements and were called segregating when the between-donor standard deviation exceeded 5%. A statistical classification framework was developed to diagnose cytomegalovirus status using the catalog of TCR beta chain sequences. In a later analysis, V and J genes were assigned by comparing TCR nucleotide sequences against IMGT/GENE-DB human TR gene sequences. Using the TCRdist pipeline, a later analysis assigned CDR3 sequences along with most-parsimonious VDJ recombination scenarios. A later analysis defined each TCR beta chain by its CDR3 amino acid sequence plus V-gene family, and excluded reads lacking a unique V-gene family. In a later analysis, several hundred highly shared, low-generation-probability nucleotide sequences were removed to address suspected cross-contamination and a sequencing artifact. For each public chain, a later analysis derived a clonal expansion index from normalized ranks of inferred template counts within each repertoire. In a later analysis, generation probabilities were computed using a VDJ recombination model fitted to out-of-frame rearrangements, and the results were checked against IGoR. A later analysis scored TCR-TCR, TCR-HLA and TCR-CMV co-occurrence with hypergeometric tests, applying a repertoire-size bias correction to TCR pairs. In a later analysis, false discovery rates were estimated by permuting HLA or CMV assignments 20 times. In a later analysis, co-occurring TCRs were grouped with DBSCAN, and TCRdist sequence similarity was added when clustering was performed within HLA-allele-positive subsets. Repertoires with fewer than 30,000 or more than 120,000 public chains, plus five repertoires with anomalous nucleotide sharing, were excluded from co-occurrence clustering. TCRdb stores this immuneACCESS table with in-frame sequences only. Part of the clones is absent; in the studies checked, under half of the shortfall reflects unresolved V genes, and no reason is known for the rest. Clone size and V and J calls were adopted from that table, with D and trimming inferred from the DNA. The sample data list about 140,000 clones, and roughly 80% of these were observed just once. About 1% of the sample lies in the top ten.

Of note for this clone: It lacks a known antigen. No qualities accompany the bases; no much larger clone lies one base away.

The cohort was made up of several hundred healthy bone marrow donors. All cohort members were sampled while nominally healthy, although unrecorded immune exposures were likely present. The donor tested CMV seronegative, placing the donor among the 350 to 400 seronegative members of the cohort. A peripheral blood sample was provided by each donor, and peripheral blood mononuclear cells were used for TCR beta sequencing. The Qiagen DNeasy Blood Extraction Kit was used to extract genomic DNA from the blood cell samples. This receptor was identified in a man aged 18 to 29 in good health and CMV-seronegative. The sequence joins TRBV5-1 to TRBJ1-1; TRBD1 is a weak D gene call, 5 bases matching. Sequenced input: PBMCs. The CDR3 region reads CASSLRAGTLNTEAFF. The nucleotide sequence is TGCGCCAGCAGCTTGAGGGCAGGGACTTTGAACACTGAAGCTTTCTTT.